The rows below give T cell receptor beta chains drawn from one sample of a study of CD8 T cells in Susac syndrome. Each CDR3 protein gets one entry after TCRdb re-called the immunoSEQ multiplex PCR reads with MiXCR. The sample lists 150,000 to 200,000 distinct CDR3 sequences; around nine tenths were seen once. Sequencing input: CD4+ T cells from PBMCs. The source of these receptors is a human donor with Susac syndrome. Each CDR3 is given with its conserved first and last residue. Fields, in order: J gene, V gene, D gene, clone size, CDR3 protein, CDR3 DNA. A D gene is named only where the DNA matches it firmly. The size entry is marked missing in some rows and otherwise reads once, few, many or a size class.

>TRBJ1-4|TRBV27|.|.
CASSLSFTGGREKLFF
TGTGCCAGCAGTTTGTCTTTCACGGGGGGCCGGGAAAAACTGTTTTTT
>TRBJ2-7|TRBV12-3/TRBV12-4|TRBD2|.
CASSPGTSGGRSSYEQYF
TGTGCCAGCAGTCCCGGGACTAGCGGGGGCCGGAGCTCCTACGAGCAGTACTTC
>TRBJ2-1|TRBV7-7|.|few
CASSQDSYNEQFF
TGTGCTAGCAGCCAGGACAGCTACAATGAGCAGTTCTTC
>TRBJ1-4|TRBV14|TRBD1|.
CASARGSYEKLFF
TGTGCCAGCGCCAGGGGGTCCTATGAAAAACTGTTTTTT
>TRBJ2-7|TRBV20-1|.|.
CSAPASAKPYEQYF
TGCAGTGCACCGGCTAGCGCGAAGCCCTACGAGCAGTACTTC
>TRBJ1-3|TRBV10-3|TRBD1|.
CAIQGAGWGNTIYF
TGTGCCATTCAGGGGGCCGGATGGGGGAACACCATATATTTT
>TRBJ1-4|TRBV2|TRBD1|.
CASSEGAGGQGYEKLFF
TGTGCCAGCAGTGAAGGTGCCGGTGGACAGGGTTATGAAAAACTGTTTTTT
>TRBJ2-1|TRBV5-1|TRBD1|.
CASSGGTGIHEQFF
TGCGCCAGCAGCGGGGGGACAGGGATCCATGAGCAGTTCTTC
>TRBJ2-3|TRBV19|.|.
CASSIDDRPDTQYF
TGTGCCAGTAGTATAGACGACAGGCCCGATACGCAGTATTTT
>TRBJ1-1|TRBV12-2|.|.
CASRLGAGLRRNTEAFF
TGTGCAAGTCGCTTAGGGGCAGGGCTGCGTCGGAACACTGAAGCTTTCTTT
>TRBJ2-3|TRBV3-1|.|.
CASSRASLGTDTQYF
TGTGCCAGCAGCCGGGCTAGCTTGGGCACAGATACGCAGTATTTT
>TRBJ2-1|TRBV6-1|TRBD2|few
CASSTLAGGGNEQFF
TGTGCCAGCAGTACACTAGCGGGGGGTGGAAATGAGCAGTTCTTC
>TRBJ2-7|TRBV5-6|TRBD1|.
CASSLPGQTPHEQYF
TGTGCCAGCAGCTTGCCGGGACAGACCCCCCACGAGCAGTACTTC
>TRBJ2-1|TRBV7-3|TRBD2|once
CASSQGLVNEQFF
TGTGCCAGCAGCCAGGGACTAGTCAATGAGCAGTTCTTC
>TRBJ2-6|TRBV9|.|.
CASSGGQFSGANVLTF
TGTGCCAGCAGCGGAGGACAGTTCTCTGGGGCCAACGTCCTGACTTTC
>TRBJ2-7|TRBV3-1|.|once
CASSQEGFTYEQYF
TGTGCCAGCAGCCAAGAGGGGTTTACCTACGAGCAGTACTTC